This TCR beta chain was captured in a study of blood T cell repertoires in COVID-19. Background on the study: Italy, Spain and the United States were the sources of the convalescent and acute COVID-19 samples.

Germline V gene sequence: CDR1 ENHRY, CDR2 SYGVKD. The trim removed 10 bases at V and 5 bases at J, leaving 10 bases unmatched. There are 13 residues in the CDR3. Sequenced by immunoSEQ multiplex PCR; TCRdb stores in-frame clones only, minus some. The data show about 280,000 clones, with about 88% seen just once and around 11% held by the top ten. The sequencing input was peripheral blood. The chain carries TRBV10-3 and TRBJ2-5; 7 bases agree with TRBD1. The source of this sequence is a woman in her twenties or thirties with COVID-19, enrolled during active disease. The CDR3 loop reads CASRQGYAETQYF. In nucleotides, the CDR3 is TGTGCCAGCCGACAGGGTTACGCGGAGACCCAGTACTTC.